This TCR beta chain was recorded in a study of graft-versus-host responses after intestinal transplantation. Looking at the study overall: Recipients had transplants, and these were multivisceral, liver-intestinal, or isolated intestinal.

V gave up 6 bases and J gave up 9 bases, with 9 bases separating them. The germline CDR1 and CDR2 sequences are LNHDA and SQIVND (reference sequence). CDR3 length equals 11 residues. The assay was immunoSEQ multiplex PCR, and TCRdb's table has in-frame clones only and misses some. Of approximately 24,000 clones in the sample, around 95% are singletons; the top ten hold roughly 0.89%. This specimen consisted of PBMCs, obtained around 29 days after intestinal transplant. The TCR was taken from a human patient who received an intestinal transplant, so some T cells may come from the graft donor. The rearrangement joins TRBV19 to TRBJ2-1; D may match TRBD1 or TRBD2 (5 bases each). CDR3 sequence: CASSHGGEQFF. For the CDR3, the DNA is TGTGCCAGTAGCCATGGGGGTGAGCAGTTCTTC.